This T cell receptor (beta chain) was obtained from a study of blood T cell repertoires in COVID-19. About the study: COVID-19 samples from acute and convalescent phases originated in the United States, Italy and Spain. PBMCs, B-cell-depleted T cells, or T cells were the source of the cDNA or gDNA that made up the material.

In the source study's methods: Nucleated cell counts were estimated from reference gene primer amplification. The assay was immunoSEQ multiplex PCR, and TCRdb's table has in-frame clones only and misses some. The DNA gave D and trimming, while V, J and clone size come from that table. The profile covers some 200,000 clones, with roughly 80% appearing a single time and 8.5% to 12% taken by the ten largest. Germline-derived CDR1 and CDR2 are SGHRS and YFSETQ. Losses at the gene ends were 5 bases for V and 3 bases for J; bases not matched to a gene: 8. The CDR3 runs to 15 residues. The V gene is TRBV5-1, the J gene TRBJ2-7; 10 bases are shared with TRBD2. The sample was peripheral blood. This receptor was identified in a woman older than 75 with acute or convalescent COVID-19. The CDR3 sequence is CASRPTSGAIYEQYF. Here the CDR3 DNA reads TGCGCCAGCAGACCTACTAGCGGGGCAATCTACGAGCAGTACTTC.